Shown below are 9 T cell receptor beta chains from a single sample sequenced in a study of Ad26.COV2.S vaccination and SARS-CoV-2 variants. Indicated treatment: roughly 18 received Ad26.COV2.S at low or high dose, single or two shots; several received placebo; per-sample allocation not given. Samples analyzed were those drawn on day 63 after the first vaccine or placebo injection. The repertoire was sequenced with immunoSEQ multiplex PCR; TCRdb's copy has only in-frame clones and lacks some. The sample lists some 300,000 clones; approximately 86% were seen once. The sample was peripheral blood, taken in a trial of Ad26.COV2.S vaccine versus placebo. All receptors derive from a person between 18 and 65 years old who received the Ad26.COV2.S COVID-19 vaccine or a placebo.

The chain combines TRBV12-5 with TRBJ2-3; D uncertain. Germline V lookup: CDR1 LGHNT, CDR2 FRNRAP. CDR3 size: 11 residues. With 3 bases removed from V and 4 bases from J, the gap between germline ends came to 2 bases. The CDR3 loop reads CASGFSDTQYF. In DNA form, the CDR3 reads TGTGCTAGTGGTTTCTCAGATACGCAGTATTTT.

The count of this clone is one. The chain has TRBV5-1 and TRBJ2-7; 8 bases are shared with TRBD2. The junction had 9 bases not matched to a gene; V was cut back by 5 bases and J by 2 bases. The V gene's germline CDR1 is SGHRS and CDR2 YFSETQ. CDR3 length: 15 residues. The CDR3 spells CASRDLSGAAYEQYF. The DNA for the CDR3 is TGCGCCAGCAGAGATCTTAGCGGGGCGGCCTACGAGCAGTACTTC.

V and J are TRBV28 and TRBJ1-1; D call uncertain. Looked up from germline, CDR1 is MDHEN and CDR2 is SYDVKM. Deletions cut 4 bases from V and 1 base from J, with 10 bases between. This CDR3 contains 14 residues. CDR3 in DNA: TGTGCCAGCAGTTACGGACGGTCGAACACTGAAGCTTTCTTT. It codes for CASSYGRSNTEAFF.

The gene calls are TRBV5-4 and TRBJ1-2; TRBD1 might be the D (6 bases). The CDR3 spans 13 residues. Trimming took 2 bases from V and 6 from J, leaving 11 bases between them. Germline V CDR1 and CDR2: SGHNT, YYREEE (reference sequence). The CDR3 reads CASSFISGDGYTF. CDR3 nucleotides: TGTGCCAGCAGCTTTATATCAGGGGATGGCTACACCTTC.

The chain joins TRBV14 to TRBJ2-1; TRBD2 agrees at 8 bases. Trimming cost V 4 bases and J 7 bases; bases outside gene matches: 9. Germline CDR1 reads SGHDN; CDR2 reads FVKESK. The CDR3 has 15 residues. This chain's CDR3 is CASSRAPGGPNEQFF. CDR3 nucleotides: TGTGCCAGCAGCCGGGCGCCGGGGGGGCCAAATGAGCAGTTCTTC.

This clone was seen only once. As DNA, the CDR3 is TGCGCCAGCAGTTCGTCAGTGGGGGCTGAAGCTTTCTTT. Translating it yields CASSSSVGAEAFF. This chain joins TRBV5-1 and TRBJ1-1; a weak D match, TRBD1 (5 bases). This CDR3 contains 13 residues. Trimming removed 5 bases at V and 6 bases at J, with 14 bases between. CDR1 is SGHRS and CDR2 is YFSETQ in the germline V gene.

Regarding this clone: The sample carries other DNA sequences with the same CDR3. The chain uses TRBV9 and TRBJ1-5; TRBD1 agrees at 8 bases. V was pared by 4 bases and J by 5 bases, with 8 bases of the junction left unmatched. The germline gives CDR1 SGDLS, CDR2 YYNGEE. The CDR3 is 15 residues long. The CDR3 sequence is CASSSGQGRDQPQHF. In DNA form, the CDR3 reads TGTGCCAGCAGCTCAGGACAGGGAAGAGATCAGCCCCAGCATTTT.

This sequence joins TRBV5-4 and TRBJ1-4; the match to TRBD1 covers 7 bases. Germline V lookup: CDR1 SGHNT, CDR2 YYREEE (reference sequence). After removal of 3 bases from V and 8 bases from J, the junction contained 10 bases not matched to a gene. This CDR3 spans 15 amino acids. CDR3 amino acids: CASSWTGRVGEKLFF. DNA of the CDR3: TGTGCCAGCAGCTGGACAGGCAGGGTTGGCGAAAAACTGTTTTTT. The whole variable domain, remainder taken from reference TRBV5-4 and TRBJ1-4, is ETGVTQSPTHLIKTRGQQVTLRCSSQSGHNTVSWYQQALGQGPQFIFQYYREEENGRGNFPPRFSGLQFPNYSSELNVNALELDDSALYLCASSWTGRVGEKLFFGSGTQLSVL.

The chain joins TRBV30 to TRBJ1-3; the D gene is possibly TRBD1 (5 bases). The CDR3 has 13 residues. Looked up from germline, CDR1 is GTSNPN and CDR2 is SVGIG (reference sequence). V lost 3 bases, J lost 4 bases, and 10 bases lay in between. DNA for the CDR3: TGTGCCTGGAGGGGACTCGGCGGAAACACCATATATTTT. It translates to CAWRGLGGNTIYF.